The clone carrying this TCR beta chain was recorded a few times. These data originate in a study of human T cells and chemical hapten exposure. TCRdb passed the RACE reads through MiXCR, listing each CDR3 protein once. The sample consists of approximately 84,000 distinct CDR3 sequences, 7% to 9% of them appearing once. This sample's time point: healthy volunteer bleed at 6 weeks. Total RNA was isolated from whole blood that had not been fractionated. CDR3 length: 13 amino acids. Germline V lookup: CDR1 SQVTM, CDR2 ANQGSEA. V dropped 3 bases and J dropped 5; count of bases not matched to a gene: 6. The rearrangement joins TRBV29-1 to TRBJ1-1; 7 nucleotides match TRBD1. This TCR derives from a male donor in good health. Some clones in this sample may be carry-over from other donors' samples. Sample: whole blood. In nucleotides, the CDR3 is TGCAGCGTTGATCAATCCAGGGGGACTGAAGCTTTCTTT. Translating it yields CSVDQSRGTEAFF.